The clone carrying this TCR beta chain was recorded at least ten times. 5'RACE generated cDNA with 10-nucleotide random UMIs. TCRdb passed the 5' RACE reads through MiXCR, listing each CDR3 protein once. The sample contains 26,000 or so distinct CDR3 sequences, 12% of which appear only once. The sample comes from a study of neurological immune-mediated disorders. Sequenced sample: PBMCs. This receptor was taken from a man aged 55 to 70 in good health.

The CDR3 loop is CASSLIGAHQPQHF. As DNA, the CDR3 is TGTGCCAGCAGTTTAATCGGGGCGCATCAGCCCCAGCATTTT. V and J are TRBV28 and TRBJ1-5; weak D call: TRBD1 (5 bases). Germline V gene data show CDR1 as MDHEN and CDR2 as SYDVKM. The germline V and J ends were trimmed by 2 bases and 5 bases, with 10 bases remaining between them. The CDR3 consists of 14 residues.